The next 18 T cell receptor beta chains were all read from a single sample in a study of blood T cell repertoires in COVID-19. Sequencing was performed with immunoSEQ multiplex PCR; in TCRdb, only in-frame clones are kept and a portion is missing. The data show approximately 170,000 clones, approximately 90% seen once. Sequencing used peripheral blood. These receptors were collected from a man aged 50 to 60 who had recovered from COVID-19.

The chain uses TRBV12-3 or TRBV12-4 and TRBJ1-6; D uncertain. The length of the CDR3 is 11 residues. V was cut by 3 bases and J by 13 bases, with 7 bases left in between. DNA of the CDR3: TGTGCCAGCAGTTTCATGGGCCCCCTCCACTTT. It translates to CASSFMGPLHF.

The genes are TRBV15 and TRBJ2-7, with 7 bases fitting TRBD2. Germline V CDR1 and CDR2: LNHNV, YYDKDF (reference sequence). This CDR3 spans 13 amino acids. V lost 0 bases to trimming and J lost 6 bases; unmatched junction nucleotides: 2. CDR3 loop: CATSRDKRGEQYF. The CDR3 nucleotides are TGTGCCACCAGCAGAGATAAGCGGGGCGAGCAGTACTTC. The whole variable domain, remainder taken from reference TRBV15 and TRBJ2-7, is DAMVIQNPRYQVTQFGKPVTLSCSQTLNHNVMYWYQQKSSQAPKLLFHYYDKDFNNEADTPDNFQSRRPNTSFCFLDIRSPGLGDTAMYLCATSRDKRGEQYFGPGTRLTVT.

CDR3: CASSLRLAGGQVAKNIQYF. The CDR3 DNA is TGTGCCAGTAGTCTACGACTAGCGGGGGGTCAGGTAGCCAAAAACATTCAGTACTTC. The gene calls are TRBV19 and TRBJ2-4, with 13 bases lining up with TRBD2. This CDR3 comprises 19 residues. CDR1 is LNHDA and CDR2 is SQIVND in the germline V gene (reference sequence). The V and J ends lost 5 bases and 0 bases, in that order; junction bases with no gene match: 10.

This chain joins TRBV5-6 and TRBJ2-3; 8 bases line up with TRBD2. The CDR3 extends over 16 amino acids. CDR1 is SGHDT, CDR2 YYEEEE, per germline. With 3 bases clipped from V and 2 bases from J, the junction kept 8 bases outside the gene matches. CDR3 amino acids: CASSWVKRGTTDTQYF. Here the CDR3 DNA reads TGTGCCAGCAGCTGGGTGAAGCGGGGGACCACAGATACGCAGTATTTT.

This chain connects TRBV7-2 to TRBJ2-1, with 15 bases lining up with TRBD2. The CDR3 length is 17 residues. The V gene's germline CDR1 is SGHTA and CDR2 FQGNSA. Trimming removed 6 bases from V and 4 bases from J; junction bases left unmatched: 7. CDR3 coding DNA: TGTGCCAGCAGGGTTGGGACTAGCGGGGGGAATTACAATGAGCAGTTCTTC. It translates to CASRVGTSGGNYNEQFF.

The chain combines TRBV9 with TRBJ1-5; no clear D. The CDR3 has 14 residues. Germline V gene lookup returns CDR1 SGDLS and CDR2 YYNGEE. V was shortened by 1 base and J by 0 bases, with 5 bases between the two germline ends. The CDR3 DNA reads TGTGCCAGCAGCGTAACAGATAGCAATCAGCCCCAGCATTTT. Translation gives CASSVTDSNQPQHF.

This chain links TRBV9 with TRBJ2-2; 9 positions match TRBD1. The length of the CDR3 is 18 residues. Germline CDR1 reads SGDLS; CDR2 reads YYNGEE. Trimming at V came to 0 bases and at J to 1 base, leaving 7 bases not matched to a gene. Here the CDR3 DNA reads TGTGCCAGCAGCGTAGCTTTGGGACAGGGAATGAACACCGGGGAGCTGTTTTTT. Its protein is CASSVALGQGMNTGELFF.

This chain connects TRBV5-1 to TRBJ2-1; 13 positions agree with TRBD2. Germline V CDR1 and CDR2: SGHRS, YFSETQ. There are 18 residues in the CDR3. Unmatched junction bases numbered 11, after V lost 0 bases and J lost 8 bases. The CDR3 sequence is CASSLGPIGLAGDDEQFF. CDR3 nucleotide sequence: TGCGCCAGCAGCTTGGGTCCAATTGGACTAGCGGGAGACGATGAGCAGTTCTTC.

The rearrangement links TRBV28 to TRBJ2-7; 9 bases agree with TRBD1. The trim removed 2 bases at V and 5 bases at J, leaving 10 bases unmatched. The CDR3 is made up of 16 amino acids. Germline loops: CDR1 MDHEN, CDR2 SYDVKM. CDR3 in DNA: TGTGCCAGCAGTTTACATTCCGGGACAGGGAGGAACGAGCAGTACTTC. As protein: CASSLHSGTGRNEQYF. Together with reference TRBV28 and TRBJ2-7, the CDR3 gives the full variable domain: DVKVTQSSRYLVKRTGEKVFLECVQDMDHENMFWYRQDPGLGLRLIYFSYDVKMKEKGDIPEGYSVSREKKERFSLILESASTNQTSMYLCASSLHSGTGRNEQYFGPGTRLTVT.

This chain uses TRBV9 with TRBJ1-3; 8 bases map to TRBD1. The CDR3 length is 21 residues. Trimming removed 0 bases from V and 0 bases from J; junction bases left unmatched: 17. Germline values: CDR1 SGDLS, CDR2 YYNGEE. The CDR3 loop reads CASSVVHPGQAGGGSGNTIYF. CDR3 bases: TGTGCCAGCAGCGTAGTTCATCCGGGACAGGCGGGAGGGGGCTCTGGAAACACCATATATTTT.

The chain combines TRBV28 with TRBJ2-1; 12 nucleotides agree with TRBD2. CDR3 size: 15 residues. The V gene's germline CDR1 is MDHEN and CDR2 SYDVKM. Germline trimming cut 8 bases from V and 8 bases from J; bases unmatched to any gene: 10. In nucleotides, the CDR3 is TGTGCCAGCGGACCTAGCGGGGGGGCAGTCCATGAGCAGTTCTTC. As protein: CASGPSGGAVHEQFF.

This chain connects TRBV9 to TRBJ1-3; tentative D call: TRBD1 (6 bases). Per the germline V gene, CDR1 is SGDLS and CDR2 is YYNGEE. CDR3 length: 16 residues. V shed 4 bases and J shed 3 bases, with 17 bases lying between them. DNA of the CDR3: TGTGCCAGCAGCCCAATCTTCGGGGGGCTTGGAAACACCATATATTTT. It translates to CASSPIFGGLGNTIYF.

A note on this clone: In the same sample, other DNA sequences code for this CDR3. The CDR3 sequence: CASSFGGAEQYF. The CDR3 bases are TGTGCCAGCAGCTTCGGGGGGGCCGAGCAGTACTTC. The chain joins TRBV11-1 to TRBJ2-7; 8 bases line up with TRBD2. CDR3 size: 12 residues. Germline V lookup: CDR1 SGHAT, CDR2 FQDESV (reference sequence). After removal of 3 bases from V and 6 bases from J, the junction contained 1 base not matched to a gene. Full variable domain (missing parts from reference TRBV11-1 and TRBJ2-7): EAEVAQSPRYKITEKSQAVAFWCDPISGHATLYWYRQILGQGPELLVQFQDESVVDDSQLPKDRFSAERLKGVDSTLKIQPAELGDSAMYLCASSFGGAEQYFGPGTRLTVT.

The chain uses TRBV11-2 and TRBJ1-1; TRBD1 might be the D (5 bases). Trimming shortened V by 3 bases and J by 0 bases, and 11 bases separated the two germline ends. The CDR3 has 15 amino acids. CDR1 is SGHAT and CDR2 is FQNNGV in the germline V gene. The CDR3 here is CASSLGTYLNTEAFF. CDR3 in DNA: TGTGCCAGCAGCTTGGGGACTTACCTGAACACTGAAGCTTTCTTT.

V gene TRBV5-8 combines with J gene TRBJ2-2; 10 nucleotides agree with TRBD1. V lost 0 bases, J lost 5 bases, and 10 bases stayed unmatched. The CDR3 is 18 residues long. Germline CDR1 reads SGHTS; CDR2 reads YDEGEE. For the CDR3, the DNA is TGTGCCAGCAGCTTGGGGGCGTTCCCGGGACAGGGGACCGGGGAGCTGTTTTTT. Its translation: CASSLGAFPGQGTGELFF.

The rearrangement joins TRBV28 to TRBJ1-6; 8 positions agree with TRBD1. Germline V CDR1 and CDR2: MDHEN, SYDVKM. The trim removed 4 bases at V and 8 bases at J, leaving 7 bases unmatched. This CDR3 spans 15 amino acids. The CDR3 loop reads CASSSSLTGDSPLHF. The DNA for the CDR3 is TGTGCCAGCAGTTCTAGTCTGACAGGGGATTCACCCCTCCACTTT.

This clone was counted a single time. This chain joins TRBV6-5 and TRBJ2-7; D possibly corresponds to TRBD1 (5 bases). Germline CDR1 reads MNHEY; CDR2 reads SVGAGI. The CDR3 length is 13 residues. Trimming cost V 5 bases and J 3 bases, with 11 bases left between them. The DNA of the CDR3 is TGTGCCAGCAGTCAGGACACTCTCTACGAGCAGTACTTC. It yields the protein CASSQDTLYEQYF.

The chain couples TRBV30 to TRBJ2-7, with TRBD1 as a possible D gene (6 bases). Trimming removed 5 bases from V and 6 bases from J, with 11 bases in between. The germline gives CDR1 GTSNPN, CDR2 SVGIG (reference sequence). This CDR3 has 11 amino acids. The CDR3 spells CAWEARGEQYF. The CDR3 DNA reads TGTGCCTGGGAAGCCAGGGGCGAGCAGTACTTC.